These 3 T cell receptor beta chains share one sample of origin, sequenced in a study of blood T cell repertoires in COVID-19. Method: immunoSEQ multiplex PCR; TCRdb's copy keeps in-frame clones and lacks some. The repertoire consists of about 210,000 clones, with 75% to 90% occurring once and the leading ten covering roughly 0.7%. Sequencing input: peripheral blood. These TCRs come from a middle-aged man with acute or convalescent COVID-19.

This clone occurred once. CDR3 protein: CASSLWSGPNGYNEQFF. The DNA for the CDR3 is TGTGCCAGCAGCTTATGGAGCGGACCGAACGGTTACAATGAGCAGTTCTTC. The chain recombines TRBV7-8 with TRBJ2-1, with D perhaps TRBD2 (5 bases). Trimming removed 2 bases from V and 4 bases from J, with 18 bases in between. Germline V gene sequence: CDR1 SGHVS, CDR2 FQNEAQ. CDR3 length: 17 residues. The full variable domain, with the rest looked up from reference TRBV7-8 and TRBJ2-1, is GAGVSQSPRYKVAKRGQDVALRCDPISGHVSLFWYQQALGQGPEFLTYFQNEAQLDKSGLPSDRFFAERPEGSVSTLKIQRTQQEDSAVYLCASSLWSGPNGYNEQFFGPGTRLTVL.

In DNA, the CDR3 is TGTGCCAGCAGTTTAACCGACAGGGGCCTGGATACGCAGTATTTT. Translation: CASSLTDRGLDTQYF. V gene TRBV27 combines with J gene TRBJ2-3; the match to TRBD1 covers 8 bases. From germline, CDR1 is MNHEY and CDR2 SMNVEV (reference sequence). V dropped 2 bases and J dropped 6; count of bases not matched to a gene: 7. The CDR3 consists of 15 residues.

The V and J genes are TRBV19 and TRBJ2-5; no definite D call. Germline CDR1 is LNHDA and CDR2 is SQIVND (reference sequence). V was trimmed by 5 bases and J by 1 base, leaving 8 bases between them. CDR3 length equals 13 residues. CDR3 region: CASSDIPQETQYF. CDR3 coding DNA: TGTGCCAGTAGTGACATCCCCCAAGAGACCCAGTACTTC.